This TCR beta chain was retrieved from a study of control samples from healthy donors and cancer patients. V gave up 0 bases and J gave up 1 base, with 14 bases separating them. From germline, CDR1 is SGHRS and CDR2 YFSETQ. The CDR3 has 17 amino acids. The protocol was immunoSEQ multiplex PCR, while the TCRdb copy is restricted to in-frame clones and leaves out a portion. This sample has around 2,300 clones; 95% to 98% occur once, and the top ten carry 1.5% to 2%. This receptor was taken from a man between 65 and 85 years old with head and neck cancer. The specimen was PBMCs. The rearrangement links TRBV5-1 to TRBJ1-3; D perhaps matches TRBD1 (5 bases). The CDR3 here is CASSLEGNRNSGNTIYF. CDR3 coding DNA: TGCGCCAGCAGCTTGGAGGGGAACCGTAATTCTGGAAACACCATATATTTT.